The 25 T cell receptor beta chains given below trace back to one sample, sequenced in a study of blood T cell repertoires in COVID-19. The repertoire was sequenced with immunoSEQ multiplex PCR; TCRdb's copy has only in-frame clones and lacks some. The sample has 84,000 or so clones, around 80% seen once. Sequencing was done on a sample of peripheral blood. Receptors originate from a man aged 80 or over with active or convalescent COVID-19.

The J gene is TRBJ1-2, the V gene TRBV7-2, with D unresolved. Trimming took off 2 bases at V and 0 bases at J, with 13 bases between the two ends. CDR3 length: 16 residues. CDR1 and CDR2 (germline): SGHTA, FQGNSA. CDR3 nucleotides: TGTGCCAGCAGCTTAACGAGTTCAGGTCCTAACTATGGCTACACCTTC. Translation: CASSLTSSGPNYGYTF.

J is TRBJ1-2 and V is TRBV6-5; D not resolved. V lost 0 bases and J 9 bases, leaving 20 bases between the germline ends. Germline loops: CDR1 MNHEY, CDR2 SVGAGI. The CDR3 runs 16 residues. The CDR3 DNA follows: TGTGCCAGCAGTTACTCGGAGTCAGTGGGTACTATGAGCTACACCTTC. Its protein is CASSYSESVGTMSYTF.

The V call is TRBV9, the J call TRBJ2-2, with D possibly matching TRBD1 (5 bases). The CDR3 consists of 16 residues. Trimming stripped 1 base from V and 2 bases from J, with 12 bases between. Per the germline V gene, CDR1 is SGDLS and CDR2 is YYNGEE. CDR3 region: CASSVNSRANTGELFF. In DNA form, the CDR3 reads TGTGCCAGCAGCGTAAATTCCAGGGCTAACACCGGGGAGCTGTTTTTT.

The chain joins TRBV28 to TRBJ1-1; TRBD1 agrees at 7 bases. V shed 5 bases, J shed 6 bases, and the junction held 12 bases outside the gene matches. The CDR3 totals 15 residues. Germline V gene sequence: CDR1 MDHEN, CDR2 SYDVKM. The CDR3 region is CASSINRGNFAEAFF. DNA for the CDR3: TGTGCCAGCAGTATAAACAGGGGAAATTTCGCTGAAGCTTTCTTT.

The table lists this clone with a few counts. CDR3: CASSPDRVILGELFF. In DNA form, the CDR3 reads TGCGCCAGCAGCCCCGACAGGGTGATCCTCGGGGAGCTGTTTTTT. This chain uses TRBV4-1 with TRBJ2-2, with 7 nucleotides matching TRBD1. Germline V gives CDR1 MGHRA, CDR2 YSYEKL. The V gene end was trimmed by 4 bases and the J gene end by 7 bases; junction bases not matched to a gene: 9. CDR3 length: 15 amino acids.

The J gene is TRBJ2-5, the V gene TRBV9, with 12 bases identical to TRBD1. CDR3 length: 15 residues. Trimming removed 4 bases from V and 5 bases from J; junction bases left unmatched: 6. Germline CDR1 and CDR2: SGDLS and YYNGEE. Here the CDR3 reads CASSPGDRGRETQYF. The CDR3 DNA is TGTGCCAGCAGCCCGGGGGACAGGGGGCGGGAGACCCAGTACTTC.

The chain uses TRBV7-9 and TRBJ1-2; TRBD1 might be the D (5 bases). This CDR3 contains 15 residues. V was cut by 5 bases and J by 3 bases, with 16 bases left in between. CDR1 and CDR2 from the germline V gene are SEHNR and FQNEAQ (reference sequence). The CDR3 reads CASSLGHSRDYGYTF. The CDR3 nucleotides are TGTGCCAGCAGCCTCGGACATTCAAGGGACTATGGCTACACCTTC.

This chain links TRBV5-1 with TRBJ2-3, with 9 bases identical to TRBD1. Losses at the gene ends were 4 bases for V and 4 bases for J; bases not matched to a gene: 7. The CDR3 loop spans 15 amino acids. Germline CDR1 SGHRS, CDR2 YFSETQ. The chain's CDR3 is CASSTGQGGADTQYF. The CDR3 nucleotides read TGCGCCAGCAGCACGGGACAGGGAGGGGCAGATACGCAGTATTTT.

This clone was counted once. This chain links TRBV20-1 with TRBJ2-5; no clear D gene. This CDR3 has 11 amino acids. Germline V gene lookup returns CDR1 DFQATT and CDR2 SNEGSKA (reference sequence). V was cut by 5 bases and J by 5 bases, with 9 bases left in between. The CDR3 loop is CSAVVGETQYF. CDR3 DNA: TGCAGTGCTGTGGTCGGGGAGACCCAGTACTTC.

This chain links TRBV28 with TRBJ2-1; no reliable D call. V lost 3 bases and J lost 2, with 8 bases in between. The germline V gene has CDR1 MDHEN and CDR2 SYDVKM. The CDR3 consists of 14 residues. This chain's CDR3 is CASSFPPTYNEQFF. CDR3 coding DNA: TGTGCCAGCAGTTTCCCCCCAACCTACAATGAGCAGTTCTTC.

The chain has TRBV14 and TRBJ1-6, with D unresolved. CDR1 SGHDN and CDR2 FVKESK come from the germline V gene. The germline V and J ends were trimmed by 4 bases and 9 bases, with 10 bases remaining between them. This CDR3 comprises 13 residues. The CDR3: CASSLWEFSPLHF. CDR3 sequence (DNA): TGTGCCAGCAGCCTGTGGGAGTTTTCACCCCTCCACTTT.

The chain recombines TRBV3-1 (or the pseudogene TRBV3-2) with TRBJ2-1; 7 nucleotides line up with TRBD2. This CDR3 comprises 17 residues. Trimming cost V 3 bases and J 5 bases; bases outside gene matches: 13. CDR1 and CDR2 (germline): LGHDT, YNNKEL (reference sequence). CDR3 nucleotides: TGTGCCAGCAGCCAGTATCCCGCGCGGGAGATCAACAATGAGCAGTTCTTC. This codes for CASSQYPAREINNEQFF.

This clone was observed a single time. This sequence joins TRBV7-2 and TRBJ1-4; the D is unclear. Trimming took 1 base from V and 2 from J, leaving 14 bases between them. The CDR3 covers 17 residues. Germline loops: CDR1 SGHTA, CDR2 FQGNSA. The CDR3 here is CASSLVVGYGTNEKLFF. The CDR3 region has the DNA TGTGCCAGCAGCTTAGTTGTCGGGTACGGGACTAATGAAAAACTGTTTTTT.

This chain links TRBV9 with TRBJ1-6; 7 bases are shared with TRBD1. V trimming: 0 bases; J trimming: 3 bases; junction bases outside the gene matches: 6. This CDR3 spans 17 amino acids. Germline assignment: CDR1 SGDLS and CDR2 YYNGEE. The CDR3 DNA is TGTGCCAGCAGCGTAGATCGAACAGGGGACTATAATTCACCCCTCCACTTT. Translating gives CASSVDRTGDYNSPLHF.

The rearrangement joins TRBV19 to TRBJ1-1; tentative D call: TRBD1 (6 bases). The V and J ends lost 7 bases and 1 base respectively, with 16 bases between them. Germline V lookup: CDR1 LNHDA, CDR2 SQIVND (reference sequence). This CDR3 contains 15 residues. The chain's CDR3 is CASNPGGHPNTEAFF. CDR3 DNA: TGTGCCAGTAACCCGGGGGGCCACCCGAACACTGAAGCTTTCTTT.

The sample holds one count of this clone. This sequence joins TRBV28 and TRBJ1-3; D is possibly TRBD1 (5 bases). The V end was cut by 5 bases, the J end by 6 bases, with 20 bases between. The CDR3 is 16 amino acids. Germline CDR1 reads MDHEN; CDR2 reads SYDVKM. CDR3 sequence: CASSPGLTMGLNTIYF. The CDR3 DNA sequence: TGTGCCAGCAGTCCGGGACTGACGATGGGGCTAAACACCATATATTTT. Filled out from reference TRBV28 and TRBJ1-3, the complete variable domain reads DVKVTQSSRYLVKRTGEKVFLECVQDMDHENMFWYRQDPGLGLRLIYFSYDVKMKEKGDIPEGYSVSREKKERFSLILESASTNQTSMYLCASSPGLTMGLNTIYFGEGSWLTVV.

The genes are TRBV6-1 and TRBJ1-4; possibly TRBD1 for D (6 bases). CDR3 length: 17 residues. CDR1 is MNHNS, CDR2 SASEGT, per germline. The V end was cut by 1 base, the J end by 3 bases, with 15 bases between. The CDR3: CASSEVDEGGPNEKLFF. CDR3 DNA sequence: TGTGCCAGCAGTGAAGTAGATGAGGGGGGGCCTAATGAAAAACTGTTTTTT.

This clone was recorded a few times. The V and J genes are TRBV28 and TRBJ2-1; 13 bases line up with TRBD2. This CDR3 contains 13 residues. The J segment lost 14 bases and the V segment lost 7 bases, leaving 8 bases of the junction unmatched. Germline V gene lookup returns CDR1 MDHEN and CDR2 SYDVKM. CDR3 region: CASKRTSGSRKFF. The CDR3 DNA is TGTGCCAGCAAGAGGACTAGCGGGAGCAGAAAGTTCTTC.

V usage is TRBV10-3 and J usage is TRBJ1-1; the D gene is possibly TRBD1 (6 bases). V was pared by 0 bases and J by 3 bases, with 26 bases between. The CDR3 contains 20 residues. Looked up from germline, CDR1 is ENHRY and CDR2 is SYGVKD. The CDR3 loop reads CAISESDGRGGLLSDTEAFF. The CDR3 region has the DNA TGTGCCATCAGTGAGTCGGATGGAAGAGGGGGATTATTGTCAGACACTGAAGCTTTCTTT.

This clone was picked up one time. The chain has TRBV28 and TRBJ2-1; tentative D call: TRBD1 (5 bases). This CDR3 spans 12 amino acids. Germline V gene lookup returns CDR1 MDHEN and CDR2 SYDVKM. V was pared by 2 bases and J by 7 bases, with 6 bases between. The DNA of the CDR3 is TGTGCCAGCAGTTTAAGACAGAATGAGCAGTTCTTC. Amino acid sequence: CASSLRQNEQFF.

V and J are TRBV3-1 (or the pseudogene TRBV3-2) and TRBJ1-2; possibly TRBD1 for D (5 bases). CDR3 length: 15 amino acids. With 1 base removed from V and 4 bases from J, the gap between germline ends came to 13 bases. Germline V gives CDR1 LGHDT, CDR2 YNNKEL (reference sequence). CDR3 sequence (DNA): TGTGCCAGCAGCCAAGCCATTCAAGACAGCTATGGCTACACCTTC. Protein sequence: CASSQAIQDSYGYTF.

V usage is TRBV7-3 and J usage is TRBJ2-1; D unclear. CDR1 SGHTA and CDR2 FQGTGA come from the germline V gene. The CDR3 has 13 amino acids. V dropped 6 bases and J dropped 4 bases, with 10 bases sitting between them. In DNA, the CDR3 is TGTGCCAGCAGGGCGAACGGGTACAATGAGCAGTTCTTC. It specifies CASRANGYNEQFF.

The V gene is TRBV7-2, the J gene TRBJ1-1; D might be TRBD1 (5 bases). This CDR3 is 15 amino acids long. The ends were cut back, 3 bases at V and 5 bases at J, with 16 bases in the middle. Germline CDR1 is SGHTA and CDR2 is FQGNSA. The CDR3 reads CASSLVGQGGTEAFF. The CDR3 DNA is TGTGCCAGCAGCTTGGTCGGGCAGGGAGGAACTGAAGCTTTCTTT.

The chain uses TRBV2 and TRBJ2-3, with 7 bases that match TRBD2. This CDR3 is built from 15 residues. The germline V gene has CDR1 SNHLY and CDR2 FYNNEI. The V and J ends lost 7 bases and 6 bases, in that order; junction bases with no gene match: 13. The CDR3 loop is CASTGPGLRGDTQYF. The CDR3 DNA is TGTGCCAGCACAGGGCCGGGACTACGGGGGGATACGCAGTATTTT. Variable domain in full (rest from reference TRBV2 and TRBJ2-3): EPEVTQTPSHQVTQMGQEVILRCVPISNHLYFYWYRQILGQKVEFLVSFYNNEISEKSEIFDDQFSVERPDGSNFTLKIRSTKLEDSAMYFCASTGPGLRGDTQYFGPGTRLTVL.

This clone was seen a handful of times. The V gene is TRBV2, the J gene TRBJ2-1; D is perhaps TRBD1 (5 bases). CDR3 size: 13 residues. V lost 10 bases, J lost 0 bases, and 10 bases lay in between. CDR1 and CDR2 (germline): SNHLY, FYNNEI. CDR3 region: CATQGSSYNEQFF. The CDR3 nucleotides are TGTGCCACCCAGGGAAGCTCCTACAATGAGCAGTTCTTC. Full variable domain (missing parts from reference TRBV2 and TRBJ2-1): EPEVTQTPSHQVTQMGQEVILRCVPISNHLYFYWYRQILGQKVEFLVSFYNNEISEKSEIFDDQFSVERPDGSNFTLKIRSTKLEDSAMYFCATQGSSYNEQFFGPGTRLTVL.